Listed below are T cell receptor beta chains from one sample, sequenced in a study of CD8 T cells in ankylosing spondylitis. TCRdb recomputed calls from the 5' RACE reads with MiXCR, one row per CDR3 protein. The repertoire consists of some 200,000 distinct CDR3 sequences, with around 13% occurring once and the leading ten covering about 17%. The material sequenced was blood, either unsorted or a sorted T cell fraction (not recorded which). These receptors were collected from a male donor with ankylosing spondylitis or in good health (not recorded which). Each CDR3 is given with its conserved first and last residue. A D gene is named only where the DNA matches it firmly. The size of a clone is reported for some rows only, either as once, few or many, or as a class for expanded clones.

TRBJ1-4	TRBV6-1	many	.	TGTGCCAGCAGCCCGGGACACGGTAATGAAAAACTGTTTTTT	CASSPGHGNEKLFF
TRBJ2-5	TRBV1	.	.	TGCACCAGCAGCCTCGTGACTAGCGTGATGAAAGAGACCCAGTACTTC	CTSSLVTSVMKETQYF
TRBJ2-1	TRBV3-1	few	TRBD2	TGTGCCAGCAGCCAAGAGGGGACTAGCGGGAGGGCAGCCTTCAATGAGCAGTTCTTC	CASSQEGTSGRAAFNEQFF
TRBJ1-1	TRBV7-6	.	TRBD1	TGTGCCAGCAGCCGAACGAGAGGGGGCCTGAACACTGAAGCTTTCTTT	CASSRTRGGLNTEAFF
TRBJ2-5	TRBV7-2	once	TRBD2	TGTGCCAGCAGCCTCGGGACTAGCTTCTTAGAGACCCAGTACTTC	CASSLGTSFLETQYF
TRBJ2-1	TRBV6-5	.	TRBD2	TGTGCCAGCAGTTACTCACCTAGCGGGACCTATAATGAGCAGTTCTTC	CASSYSPSGTYNEQFF
TRBJ1-1	TRBV10-3	.	TRBD1	TGTGCCATCAGTGGTTTGACAGGGAATATTCGGGCCGCGGACACTGAAGCTTTCTTT	CAISGLTGNIRAADTEAFF
TRBJ1-2	TRBV3-1	few	.	TGTGCCAGCGGGAGTAGCTATGGCTACACCTTC	CASGSSYGYTF
TRBJ2-1	TRBV27	.	TRBD1	TGTGCCAGCAGTTTAATGGGGCAGGGGGCTAGTGAGCAGTTCTTC	CASSLMGQGASEQFF
TRBJ2-1	TRBV7-9	.	.	TGTGCCAGCAGCTCGGGACTCGACCCCTACAATGAGCAGTTCTTC	CASSSGLDPYNEQFF
TRBJ2-7	TRBV12-3/TRBV12-4	once	.	TGTGCCAGCAATGCGGGACCCTACGACGACGAGCAGTACTTC	CASNAGPYDDEQYF
TRBJ2-7	TRBV19	few	TRBD1	TGTGCCAGTAACCCCGGGACAGGGGGCTACGAGCAGTACTTC	CASNPGTGGYEQYF
TRBJ2-2	TRBV10-3	few	.	TGTGCCATCAGTGAATTTGAATTAAAAGCAACCTCCACGAACACCGGGGAGCTGTTTTTT	CAISEFELKATSTNTGELFF
TRBJ2-7	TRBV27	few	.	TGTGCCAGCAGTTTGACAGGAACCTCCTACGAGCAGTACTTC	CASSLTGTSYEQYF
TRBJ2-1	TRBV24-1	few	.	TGTGCCACCAGTGATGTAGGTAGGGCGGGCAATGAGCAGTTCTTC	CATSDVGRAGNEQFF
TRBJ2-1	TRBV7-2	.	.	TGTGCCAGCAGCTTAATACCTAGCTCCTACAATGAGCAGTTCTTC	CASSLIPSSYNEQFF
TRBJ1-1	TRBV20-1	few	TRBD1	TGCAGTGCTAGCGCCGGGACAGGGCGCCTATTGAACACTGAAGCTTTCTTT	CSASAGTGRLLNTEAFF
TRBJ2-1	TRBV30	many	TRBD2	TGTGCCTGGAGTGTACTGGTATCGTCGACTAGCGGGGGGTACAATGAGCAGTTCTTC	CAWSVLVSSTSGGYNEQFF
TRBJ2-7	TRBV20-1	few	TRBD1	TGCAGTGCTAGAGATATCAGGGGGCAAGGGGACACCTACGAGCAGTACTTC	CSARDIRGQGDTYEQYF
TRBJ2-1	TRBV29-1	many	TRBD2	TGCAGCGTCCCACCGGGACTAGCGGGGGGGAGGAATGAGCAGTTCTTC	CSVPPGLAGGRNEQFF
TRBJ1-1	TRBV29-1	.	.	TGCAGCGTTGAAGGGGCAGAGAACACTGAAGCTTTCTTT	CSVEGAENTEAFF
TRBJ2-1	TRBV5-5	.	TRBD2	TGTGCCAGCAGTCCTACGACTAGCGGGAATTACAATGAGCAGTTCTTC	CASSPTTSGNYNEQFF
TRBJ1-2	TRBV25-1	few	TRBD1	TGTGCCAGCAGTGAATCGACAGGGGCCTATGGCTACACCTTC	CASSESTGAYGYTF
TRBJ1-2	TRBV29-1	few	.	TGCAGCGTTGATGTAGGGAACTATGGCTACACCTTC	CSVDVGNYGYTF
TRBJ2-3	TRBV9	few	.	TGTGCCAGCAGCAACCAGGGGGGGCTTGGCACAGATACGCAGTATTTT	CASSNQGGLGTDTQYF
TRBJ2-3	TRBV4-1	few	.	TGCGCCAGCAGTTTTCGGGCCACACTGTCAGATACGCAGTATTTT	CASSFRATLSDTQYF
TRBJ1-2	TRBV6-1	few	.	TGTGCCAGCAGTCTAGCAGGGCTCCCTGGCTACACCTTC	CASSLAGLPGYTF
TRBJ2-1	TRBV2	few	.	TGTGCCAGCAGTGAGGCACATGGCAATGAGCAGTTCTTC	CASSEAHGNEQFF
TRBJ2-1	TRBV11-2	few	TRBD2	TGTGCCAGCAGCTTAGAACCGGGACTAGTACCGGATGAGCAGTTCTTC	CASSLEPGLVPDEQFF
TRBJ2-3	TRBV4-2	.	TRBD2	TGTGCCAGCAGCCAAGGGGGAAGCGGGAGTGCAGATACGCAGTATTTT	CASSQGGSGSADTQYF
TRBJ2-1	TRBV19	.	TRBD1	TGTGCCAGTAGTGGACCACAGGGGTCGGATGAGCAGTTCTTC	CASSGPQGSDEQFF
TRBJ2-7	TRBV27	.	.	TGTGCCAGCAGTTGGGCAGCCGGGGGCCCCTACGAGCAGTACTTC	CASSWAAGGPYEQYF
TRBJ2-5	TRBV4-2	.	TRBD1	TGTGCCAGCAGCCAAGTACCAGGGGGCGGCGAGACCCAGTACTTC	CASSQVPGGGETQYF